The clone carrying this T cell receptor beta chain was seen only once. The antigen is not known. The data derive from a study of cytomegalovirus exposure and HLA in healthy donors. In the study overall: Falling in the Caucasian-associated ancestry cluster were 81% of about 400 genotyped donors.

V lost 6 bases to trimming and J lost 2 bases, with 17 bases between them. Looked up from germline, CDR1 is MNHEY and CDR2 is SMNVEV (reference sequence). The CDR3 extends over 15 amino acids. A multiplex PCR was run with 60 Vbeta primers and 13 Jbeta primers. The method was immunoSEQ multiplex PCR; TCRdb's version includes in-frame clones alone and lacks a portion of them. The sample contains tens of thousands of clones, around 58% of which appear only once. Study-wide results and caveats: Researchers had no immune exposure information except CMV serostatus available.

The study sampled nominally healthy donors, though unrecorded immune exposures were likely. This clonotype originated in a man between 25 and 39 years old in good health and CMV-seropositive. The chain is built from TRBV27 and TRBJ2-7, with D maybe TRBD2 (6 bases). The sequenced sample was PBMCs. CDR3 region: CASRFYLGGTYEQYF. Here the CDR3 DNA reads TGTGCCAGCAGATTTTATCTCGGGGGTACCTACGAGCAGTACTTC.